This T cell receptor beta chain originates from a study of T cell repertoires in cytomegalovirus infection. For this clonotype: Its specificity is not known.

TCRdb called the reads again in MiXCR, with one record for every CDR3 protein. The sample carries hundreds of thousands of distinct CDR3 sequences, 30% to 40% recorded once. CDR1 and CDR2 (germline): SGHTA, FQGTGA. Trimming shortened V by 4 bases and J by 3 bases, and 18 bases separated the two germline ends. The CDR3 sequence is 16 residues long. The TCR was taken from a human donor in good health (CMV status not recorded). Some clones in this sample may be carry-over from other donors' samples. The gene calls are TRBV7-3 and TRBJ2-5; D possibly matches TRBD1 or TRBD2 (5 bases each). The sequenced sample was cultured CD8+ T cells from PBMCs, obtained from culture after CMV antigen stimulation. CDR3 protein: CASSSLGLLGEETQYF. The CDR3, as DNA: TGTGCCAGCAGCTCCCTCGGCTTGTTGGGGGAAGAGACCCAGTACTTC.